The 23 T cell receptor beta chains in this list originate from one sample, sequenced in a study of shared clonotypes between healthy human individuals. Selected positively for CCR7 and CD45RO-negative, naive CD8 cells excluded terminally differentiated effector memory CD45RA+ cells. The data were produced by immunoSEQ multiplex PCR, yet TCRdb's version contains in-frame clones alone and is incomplete. The data show about 800,000 clones, around 96% seen once. Sequencing input: naive CD8+ T cells sorted from blood. The origin of the receptors is a man aged 30 to 39 in good health.

The rearrangement uses TRBV7-9 and TRBJ2-4; tentatively, D is TRBD1 or TRBD2 (5 bases each). Per germline, CDR1 SEHNR and CDR2 FQNEAQ (reference sequence). Trimming removed 5 bases at V and 1 base at J, with 15 bases between. This CDR3 region has 16 residues. Here the CDR3 DNA reads TGTGCCAGCAGCGTAAGATTGGGGGAGGCCAAAAACATTCAGTACTTC. This sequence encodes CASSVRLGEAKNIQYF.

This chain links TRBV6-1 with TRBJ2-5; no clear D gene. The germline V and J ends were trimmed by 7 bases and 2 bases, with 11 bases remaining between them. There are 13 residues in the CDR3. Germline values: CDR1 MNHNS, CDR2 SASEGT. In DNA form, the CDR3 reads TGTGCCAGCACCAGACGGAATCAAGAGACCCAGTACTTC. The encoded protein is CASTRRNQETQYF.

The rearrangement uses TRBV4-1 and TRBJ2-1; TRBD2 agrees at 8 bases. The CDR3 has 14 amino acids. CDR1 and CDR2 (germline): MGHRA, YSYEKL. V was clipped by 1 base and J by 5 bases; unmatched bases: 1. The CDR3 nucleotides read TGCGCCAGCAGCCAAGGCGGGGGGCACAATGAGCAGTTCTTC. It yields the protein CASSQGGGHNEQFF.

The chain is built from TRBV7-8 and TRBJ2-7; either TRBD1 or TRBD2 may supply D (5 bases each). Germline loops: CDR1 SGHVS, CDR2 FQNEAQ. Between the trimmed V and J ends, which lost 0 bases and 3 bases, there was a span of 18 bases. CDR3 length equals 17 residues. CDR3 in amino acids: CASSLAEGTADIYEQYF. Written as DNA, the CDR3 is TGTGCCAGCAGCTTAGCAGAGGGGACGGCCGATATCTACGAGCAGTACTTC.

For the CDR3, the DNA is TGTGCCAGCACCGATCCTAGCGGGACATCCTACGAGCAGTACTTC. Protein: CASTDPSGTSYEQYF. V usage is TRBV6-1 and J usage is TRBJ2-7, with 9 bases fitting TRBD2. The J segment lost 1 base and the V segment lost 7 bases, leaving 8 bases of the junction unmatched. Germline-derived CDR1 and CDR2 are MNHNS and SASEGT. CDR3 length: 15 residues.

The V and J genes are TRBV7-8 and TRBJ1-1, with D maybe TRBD1 (6 bases). Trimming took off 2 bases at V and 7 bases at J, with 14 bases between the two ends. Germline CDR1 is SGHVS and CDR2 is FQNEAQ. The CDR3 has 14 residues. The CDR3 region is CASSLRSTGIEAFF. DNA for the CDR3: TGTGCCAGCAGCTTAAGGTCAACAGGGATTGAAGCTTTCTTT.

The chain combines TRBV2 with TRBJ2-7; 7 positions agree with TRBD2. Trimming cost V 3 bases and J 0 bases; bases outside gene matches: 5. Per germline, CDR1 SNHLY and CDR2 FYNNEI. This CDR3 contains 15 residues. CDR3 region: CASSEAGGSSYEQYF. CDR3 in DNA: TGTGCCAGCAGTGAGGCTGGCGGGAGCTCCTACGAGCAGTACTTC.

The gene calls are TRBV7-9 and TRBJ1-2; no definite D call. From germline, CDR1 is SEHNR and CDR2 FQNEAQ (reference sequence). Trimming removed 3 bases at V and 0 bases at J, with 14 bases between. This CDR3 contains 16 residues. The CDR3, as DNA: TGTGCCAGCAGCTTCCATACGACGGAAGCTAACTATGGCTACACCTTC. Translated: CASSFHTTEANYGYTF.

The chain couples TRBV7-3 to TRBJ2-3; D gene unclear. The CDR3 contains 13 residues. Looked up from germline, CDR1 is SGHTA and CDR2 is FQGTGA. Trimming stripped 5 bases from V and 2 bases from J, with 8 bases between. CDR3 in amino acids: CASSPTPTDTQYF. The CDR3 DNA follows: TGTGCCAGCAGCCCCACGCCCACAGATACGCAGTATTTT. The variable domain in full, with the rest retrieved from reference TRBV7-3 and TRBJ2-3, is GAGVSQTPSNKVTEKGKYVELRCDPISGHTALYWYRQSLGQGPEFLIYFQGTGAADDSGLPNDRFFAVRPEGSVSTLKIQRTERGDSAVYLCASSPTPTDTQYFGPGTRLTVL.

The gene calls are TRBV5-4 and TRBJ1-1; 9 bases line up with TRBD1. In germline, CDR1 is SGHNT, CDR2 YYREEE (reference sequence). V shed 0 bases and J 3 bases; nucleotides not matched to a gene: 9. The CDR3 contains 17 residues. The CDR3 nucleotides read TGTGCCAGCAGCTTGGTGGGTACAGGGGGCCTCGACACTGAAGCTTTCTTT. This codes for CASSLVGTGGLDTEAFF.

This clone showed up just once. V usage is TRBV6-5 and J usage is TRBJ2-1; D possibly corresponds to TRBD1 (6 bases). CDR3 length: 13 amino acids. V lost 6 bases and J 3 bases, leaving 9 bases between the germline ends. Looked up from germline, CDR1 is MNHEY and CDR2 is SVGAGI. CDR3 DNA sequence: TGTGCCAGCAGCCCAGGGGTCTACAATGAGCAGTTCTTC. As protein: CASSPGVYNEQFF.

The chain is built from TRBV13 and TRBJ2-1, with 7 nucleotides matching TRBD1. The CDR3 runs 15 residues. J gave up 5 bases and V 3 bases, and 7 bases lay outside the gene matches. Germline CDR1 and CDR2: PRHDT and FYEKMQ (reference sequence). This CDR3 reads CASSFGGQTHNEQFF. The CDR3 nucleotides read TGTGCCAGCAGCTTTGGGGGACAGACCCACAATGAGCAGTTCTTC.

This clone has just one count. CDR3 sequence reads: CATSTTRETYEQYF. The DNA for the CDR3 is TGTGCCACCAGCACGACGCGGGAAACCTACGAGCAGTACTTC. The chain has TRBV15 and TRBJ2-7, with a weak D call TRBD2 (6 bases). CDR1 and CDR2 (germline): LNHNV, YYDKDF (reference sequence). The CDR3 runs 14 residues. V was pared by 4 bases and J by 2 bases, with 12 bases between.

J is TRBJ1-2 and V is TRBV19, with 8 bases lining up with TRBD1. The CDR3 contains 14 residues. CDR1 and CDR2 from the germline V gene are LNHDA and SQIVND (reference sequence). V lost 5 bases and J lost 4; bases outside the gene matches: 6. CDR3 sequence reads: CASSPGQVGYGYTF. The CDR3 DNA follows: TGTGCCAGTAGTCCGGGACAGGTTGGCTATGGCTACACCTTC.

The chain combines TRBV15 with TRBJ1-5; possible D gene TRBD1, 6 bases. The CDR3 consists of 15 residues. Trimming took off 3 bases at V and 4 bases at J, with 13 bases between the two ends. Germline V gene lookup returns CDR1 LNHNV and CDR2 YYDKDF (reference sequence). The CDR3 nucleotides are TGTGCCACCAGCAGTGGGCTGGACAGAAATCAGCCCCAGCATTTT. This sequence encodes CATSSGLDRNQPQHF.

This clone was observed a single time. This chain links TRBV29-1 with TRBJ2-1; the D gene is possibly TRBD2 (6 bases). The CDR3 contains 14 residues. V lost 3 bases and J 2 bases, leaving 11 bases between the germline ends. Germline CDR1 reads SQVTM; CDR2 reads ANQGSEA. The CDR3 DNA sequence: TGCAGCGTTGAGGTGGCTAGCGCCTACAATGAGCAGTTCTTC. This gives the protein CSVEVASAYNEQFF.

CDR3 DNA sequence: TGTGCCAGCAGCCCCGATATGGCAGATACGCAGTATTTT. Translation: CASSPDMADTQYF. The J gene is TRBJ2-3, the V gene TRBV7-3, with D uncertain. With 5 bases removed from V and 4 bases from J, the gap between germline ends came to 10 bases. Looked up from germline, CDR1 is SGHTA and CDR2 is FQGTGA. The length of the CDR3 is 13 residues.

The chain recombines TRBV19 with TRBJ1-4; D not certain. Germline CDR1 and CDR2: LNHDA and SQIVND (reference sequence). Trimming stripped 5 bases from V and 0 bases from J, with 16 bases between. The CDR3 is made up of 17 amino acids. Here the CDR3 reads CASSPVSDIPTNEKLFF. The CDR3, as DNA: TGTGCCAGTAGTCCGGTTAGTGATATACCAACTAATGAAAAACTGTTTTTT.

The chain joins TRBV7-2 to TRBJ2-3; 8 bases line up with TRBD2. The CDR3 sequence is 16 residues long. Germline lookup yields CDR1 SGHTA and CDR2 FQGNSA. After removal of 2 bases from V and 3 bases from J, the junction contained 7 bases not matched to a gene. CDR3 residues: CASSLYGTSPTDTQYF. CDR3 in DNA: TGTGCCAGCAGCTTATACGGGACTAGTCCTACAGATACGCAGTATTTT.

The chain uses TRBV7-9 and TRBJ2-7, with D hard to call. V was pared by 1 base and J by 6 bases, with 10 bases between. Germline values: CDR1 SEHNR, CDR2 FQNEAQ (reference sequence). This CDR3 contains 13 residues. The CDR3 nucleotides are TGTGCCAGCAGCTTAGTAGGTTGGGGCGAGCAGTACTTC. Amino acids: CASSLVGWGEQYF.

The rearrangement links TRBV9 to TRBJ2-1; 7 bases map to TRBD2. The CDR3 is 15 amino acids. Per germline, CDR1 SGDLS and CDR2 YYNGEE. V gave up 0 bases and J gave up 3 bases; unmatched junction bases: 3. CDR3 nucleotides: TGTGCCAGCAGCGTAGAAGGGACTAACTACAATGAGCAGTTCTTC. It yields the protein CASSVEGTNYNEQFF.

The chain couples TRBV11-2 to TRBJ2-5; 12 nucleotides agree with TRBD2. The CDR3 has 16 residues. Germline V gene data show CDR1 as SGHAT and CDR2 as FQNNGV. Losses at the gene ends were 6 bases for V and 5 bases for J; bases not matched to a gene: 10. The CDR3 protein is CASRSGTSGLAETQYF. The CDR3 DNA reads as TGTGCCAGCAGGTCCGGGACTAGCGGGTTGGCTGAGACCCAGTACTTC. Using reference TRBV11-2 and TRBJ2-5 for the parts outside the CDR3, the full variable domain is EAGVAQSPRYKIIEKRQSVAFWCNPISGHATLYWYQQILGQGPKLLIQFQNNGVVDDSQLPKDRFSAERLKGVDSTLKIQPAKLEDSAVYLCASRSGTSGLAETQYFGPGTRLLVL.

The chain links TRBV27 to TRBJ2-7; no reliable D call. The CDR3 extends over 13 amino acids. The germline gives CDR1 MNHEY, CDR2 SMNVEV (reference sequence). Trimming removed 0 bases at V and 4 bases at J, with 7 bases between. CDR3 in DNA: TGTGCCAGCAGTTTATCGAAGCAATACGAGCAGTACTTC. It specifies CASSLSKQYEQYF.